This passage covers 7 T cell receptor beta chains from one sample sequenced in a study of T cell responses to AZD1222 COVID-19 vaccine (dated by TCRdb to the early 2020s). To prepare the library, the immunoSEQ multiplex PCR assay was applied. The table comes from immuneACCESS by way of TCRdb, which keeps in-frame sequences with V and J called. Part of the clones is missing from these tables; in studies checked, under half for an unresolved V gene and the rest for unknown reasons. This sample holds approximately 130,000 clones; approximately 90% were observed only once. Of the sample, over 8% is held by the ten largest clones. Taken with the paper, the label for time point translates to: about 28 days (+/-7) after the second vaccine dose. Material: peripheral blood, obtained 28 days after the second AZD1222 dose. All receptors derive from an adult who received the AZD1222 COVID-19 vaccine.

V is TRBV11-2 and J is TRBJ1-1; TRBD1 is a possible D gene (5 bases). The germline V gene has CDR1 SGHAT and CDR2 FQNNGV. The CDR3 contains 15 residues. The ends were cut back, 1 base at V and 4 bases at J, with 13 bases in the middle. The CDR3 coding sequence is TGTGCCAGCAGCTTAGTCTTGCCGGGGCCCACTGAAGCTTTCTTT. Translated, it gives CASSLVLPGPTEAFF.

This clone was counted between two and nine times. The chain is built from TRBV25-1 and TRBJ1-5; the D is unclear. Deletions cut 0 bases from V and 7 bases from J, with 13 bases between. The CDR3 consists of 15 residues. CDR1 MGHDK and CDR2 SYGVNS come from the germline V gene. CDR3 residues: CASSEYTPRRQPQHF. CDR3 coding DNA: TGTGCCAGCAGTGAATATACCCCCCGGAGGCAGCCCCAGCATTTT.

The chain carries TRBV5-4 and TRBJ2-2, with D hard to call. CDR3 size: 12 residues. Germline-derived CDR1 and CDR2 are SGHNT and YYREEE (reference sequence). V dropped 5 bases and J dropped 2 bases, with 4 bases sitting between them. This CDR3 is CASRLNTGELFF. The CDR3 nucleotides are TGTGCCAGCAGACTTAACACCGGGGAGCTGTTTTTT.

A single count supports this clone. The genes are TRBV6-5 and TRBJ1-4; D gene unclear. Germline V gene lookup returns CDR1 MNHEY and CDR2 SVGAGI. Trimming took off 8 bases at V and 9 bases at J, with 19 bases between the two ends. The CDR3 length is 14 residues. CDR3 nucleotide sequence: TGTGCCAGCCAACCGACGCAGGCGGTACAAAAACTGTTTTTT. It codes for CASQPTQAVQKLFF.

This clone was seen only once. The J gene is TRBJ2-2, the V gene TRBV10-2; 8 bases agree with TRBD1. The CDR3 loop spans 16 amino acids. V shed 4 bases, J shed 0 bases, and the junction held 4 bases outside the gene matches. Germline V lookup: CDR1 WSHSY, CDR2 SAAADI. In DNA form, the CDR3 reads TGCGCCAGCAGTGGTGACAGGGGAACGAACACCGGGGAGCTGTTTTTT. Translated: CASSGDRGTNTGELFF.

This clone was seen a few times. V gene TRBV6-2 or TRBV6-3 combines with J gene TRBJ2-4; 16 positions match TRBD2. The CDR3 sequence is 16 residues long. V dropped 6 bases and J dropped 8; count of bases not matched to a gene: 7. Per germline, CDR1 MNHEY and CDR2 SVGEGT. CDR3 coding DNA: TGTGCCAGCAGCCTCAAGGGGACTAGCGGGAGGGACATTCAGTACTTC. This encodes CASSLKGTSGRDIQYF.

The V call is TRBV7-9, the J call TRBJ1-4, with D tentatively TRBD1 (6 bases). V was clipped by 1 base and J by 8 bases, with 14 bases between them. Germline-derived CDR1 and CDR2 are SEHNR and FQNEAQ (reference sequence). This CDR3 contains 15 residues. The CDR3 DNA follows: TGTGCCAGCAGCTTAGGCGGGGGGGCTGGGGAAAAACTGTTTTTT. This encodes CASSLGGGAGEKLFF.